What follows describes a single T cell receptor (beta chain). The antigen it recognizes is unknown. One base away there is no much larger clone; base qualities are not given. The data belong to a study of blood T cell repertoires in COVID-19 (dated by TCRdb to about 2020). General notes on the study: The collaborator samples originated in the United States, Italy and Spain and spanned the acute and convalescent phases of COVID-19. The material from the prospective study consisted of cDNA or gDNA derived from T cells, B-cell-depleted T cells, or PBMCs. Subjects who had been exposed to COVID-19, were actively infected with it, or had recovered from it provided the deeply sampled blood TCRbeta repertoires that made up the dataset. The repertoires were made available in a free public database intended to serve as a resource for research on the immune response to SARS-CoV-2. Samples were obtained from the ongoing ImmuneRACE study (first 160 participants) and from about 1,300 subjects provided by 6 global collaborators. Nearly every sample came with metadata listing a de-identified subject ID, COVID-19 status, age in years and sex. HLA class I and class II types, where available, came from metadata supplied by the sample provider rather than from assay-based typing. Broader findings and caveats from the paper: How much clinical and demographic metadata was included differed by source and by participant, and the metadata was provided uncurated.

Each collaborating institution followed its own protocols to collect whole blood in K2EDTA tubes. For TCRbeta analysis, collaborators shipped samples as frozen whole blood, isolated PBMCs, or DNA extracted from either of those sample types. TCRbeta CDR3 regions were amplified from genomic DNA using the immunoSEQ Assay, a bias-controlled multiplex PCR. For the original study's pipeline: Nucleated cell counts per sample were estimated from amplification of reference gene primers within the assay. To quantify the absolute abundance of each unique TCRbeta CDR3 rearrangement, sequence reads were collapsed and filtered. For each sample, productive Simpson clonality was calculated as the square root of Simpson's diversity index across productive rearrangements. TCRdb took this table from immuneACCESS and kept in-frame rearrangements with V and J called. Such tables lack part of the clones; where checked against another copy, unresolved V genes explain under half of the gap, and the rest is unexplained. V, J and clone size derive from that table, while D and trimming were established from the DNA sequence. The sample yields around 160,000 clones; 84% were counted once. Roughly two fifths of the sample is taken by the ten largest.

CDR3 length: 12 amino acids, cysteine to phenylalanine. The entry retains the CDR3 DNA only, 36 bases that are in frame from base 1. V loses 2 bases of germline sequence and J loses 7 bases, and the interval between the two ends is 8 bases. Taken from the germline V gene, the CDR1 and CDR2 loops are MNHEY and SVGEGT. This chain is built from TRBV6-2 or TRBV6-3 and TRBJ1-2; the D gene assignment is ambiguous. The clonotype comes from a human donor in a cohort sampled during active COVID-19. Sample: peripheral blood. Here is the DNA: TGTGCCAGCAGTTACACCGGTGGTGGCTACACCTTC. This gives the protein CASSYTGGGYTF.